This passage covers 13 T cell receptor beta chains from one sample sequenced in a study of cytomegalovirus exposure and HLA in healthy donors. The PCR contained 60 Vbeta and 13 Jbeta primers. Sequencing used immunoSEQ multiplex PCR; TCRdb keeps in-frame clones, though not all of them. The top ten clones hold over 12% of a sample with 150,000 to 200,000 clones, roughly 79% of them seen once. Specimen: PBMCs. The receptors come from a man aged 45-65 years in good health and CMV-seropositive.

The chain links TRBV5-1 to TRBJ1-5; tentatively, D is TRBD1 (6 bases). Deletions cut 0 bases from V and 8 bases from J, with 15 bases between. The CDR3 is 15 amino acids. Germline V gene data show CDR1 as SGHRS and CDR2 as YFSETQ. As DNA, the CDR3 is TGCGCCAGCAGCTTGGGGATTGGGGGCGGCGAGCCCCAGCATTTT. Protein product: CASSLGIGGGEPQHF.

J is TRBJ2-3 and V is TRBV5-6; D remains unclear. The CDR3 contains 15 residues. Looked up from germline, CDR1 is SGHDT and CDR2 is YYEEEE. Trimming removed 0 bases from V and 4 bases from J, with 12 bases in between. The CDR3 coding sequence is TGTGCCAGCAGCTTGGGCAGTTCTTTCGCAGATACGCAGTATTTT. This translates into CASSLGSSFADTQYF.

A note on this clone: This specimen includes other DNA sequences encoding the same CDR3. V gene TRBV11-2 combines with J gene TRBJ1-2; D not resolved. Trimming left V 1 base short and J 2 bases short, with 8 bases between. The CDR3 has 14 amino acids. The germline gives CDR1 SGHAT, CDR2 FQNNGV. CDR3 region: CASSLAGSNYGYTF. CDR3 nucleotide sequence: TGTGCCAGCAGCTTAGCCGGGTCAAACTATGGCTACACCTTC. The whole variable domain, remainder taken from reference TRBV11-2 and TRBJ1-2, is EAGVAQSPRYKIIEKRQSVAFWCNPISGHATLYWYQQILGQGPKLLIQFQNNGVVDDSQLPKDRFSAERLKGVDSTLKIQPAKLEDSAVYLCASSLAGSNYGYTFGSGTRLTVV.

V is TRBV7-3 and J is TRBJ1-2; tentative D call: TRBD1 (6 bases). The CDR3 runs 15 residues. Trimming pared 1 base from V and 8 bases from J, leaving 17 bases between. Looked up from germline, CDR1 is SGHTA and CDR2 is FQGTGA. CDR3 amino acids: CASSLSYGGKGGYTF. DNA for the CDR3: TGTGCCAGCAGCTTAAGTTATGGGGGCAAGGGGGGCTACACCTTC.

V usage is TRBV6-1 and J usage is TRBJ2-2, with 8 bases identical to TRBD2. J was trimmed by 6 bases and V by 6 bases; bases with no gene match: 9. Looked up from germline, CDR1 is MNHNS and CDR2 is SASEGT. The CDR3 is 15 amino acids. This CDR3 is CASRSGTSPPGELFF. CDR3 sequence (DNA): TGTGCCAGCAGATCCGGGACTAGTCCTCCCGGGGAGCTGTTTTTT.

The chain carries TRBV2 and TRBJ2-1, with D possibly being TRBD1 (6 bases). V gave up 5 bases and J gave up 5 bases, with 22 bases separating them. The CDR3 spans 17 residues. CDR1 and CDR2 from the germline V gene are SNHLY and FYNNEI. The CDR3 nucleotides are TGTGCCAGCAGTTTCAACCGGGACACATTCCTCCACAATGAGCAGTTCTTC. This sequence encodes CASSFNRDTFLHNEQFF.

V and J are TRBV6-6 and TRBJ1-1; no definite D call. V was pared by 0 bases and J by 8 bases, with 13 bases between. Germline-derived CDR1 and CDR2 are MNHNY and SVGAGI (reference sequence). The CDR3 runs to 14 residues. The CDR3 coding sequence is TGTGCCAGCAGTTACTCCCCCTTCGGGTACGAAGCTTTCTTT. Amino acid sequence: CASSYSPFGYEAFF.

The CDR3 coding sequence is TGTGCCAGCAGCCAGTCGGGGTACGAGCAGTACTTC. It yields the protein CASSQSGYEQYF. The genes are TRBV7-2 and TRBJ2-7; D possibly corresponds to TRBD2 (5 bases). V was pared by 5 bases and J by 4 bases, with 9 bases between. Germline values: CDR1 SGHTA, CDR2 FQGNSA. CDR3 length: 12 residues.

A single count supports this clone. V usage is TRBV6-7 and J usage is TRBJ1-2, with 8 bases lining up with TRBD1. TRBV6-7 is an open reading frame whose function is uncertain. The CDR3 sequence is 17 residues long. Germline trimming cut 4 bases from V and 4 bases from J; bases unmatched to any gene: 14. The CDR3, as DNA: TGTGCCAGCAGTTTCCGACAGGGGCTCCCCCAATTCTATGGCTACACCTTC. Amino acid sequence: CASSFRQGLPQFYGYTF.

The chain uses TRBV27 and TRBJ2-3; a possible D gene is TRBD2 (5 bases). The CDR3 extends over 14 amino acids. V lost 5 bases to trimming and J lost 0 bases, with 9 bases between them. Germline CDR1 and CDR2: MNHEY and SMNVEV (reference sequence). The CDR3 protein is CASSLPGSTDTQYF. The CDR3 DNA reads TGTGCCAGCAGTCTCCCGGGGAGCACAGATACGCAGTATTTT.

The V call is TRBV15, the J call TRBJ2-1; 10 nucleotides agree with TRBD1. V was clipped by 7 bases and J by 4 bases; unmatched bases: 7. Germline V lookup: CDR1 LNHNV, CDR2 YYDKDF (reference sequence). This CDR3 spans 15 amino acids. The chain's CDR3 is CATTPGTGDYNEQFF. CDR3 nucleotide sequence: TGTGCCACCACTCCCGGGACAGGGGATTACAATGAGCAGTTCTTC.

The chain is built from TRBV29-1 and TRBJ1-2; D uncertain. Trimming left V 4 bases short and J 7 bases short, with 10 bases between. The CDR3 sequence is 11 residues long. In germline, CDR1 is SQVTM, CDR2 ANQGSEA. The CDR3 DNA reads as TGCAGCGTTGTCGGAGCTGGTGGCTACACCTTC. This encodes CSVVGAGGYTF.

The rearrangement links TRBV7-2 to TRBJ1-5, with 9 bases fitting TRBD1. V dropped 2 bases and J dropped 6; count of bases not matched to a gene: 5. Germline V lookup: CDR1 SGHTA, CDR2 FQGNSA. There are 15 residues in the CDR3. CDR3 sequence: CASSLNRGQGQPQHF. In DNA form, the CDR3 reads TGTGCCAGCAGCTTAAACAGGGGGCAGGGTCAGCCCCAGCATTTT.